This entry describes one T cell receptor (beta chain). The germline gene is not matched at one end of the junction; a read error may be the cause. The data derive from a study of shared T cell receptors in the human thymus. Profiled with immunoSEQ multiplex PCR; TCRdb holds only in-frame clones, not every one. This sample carries about 660,000 clones, approximately 88% of them seen once, and the ten largest clones take 0.0095% to 0.013%. Separately, the same data were catalogued under a study of human thymus T cells. From that paper: Healthy Finnish infants undergoing corrective surgery for congenital heart defects provided the donor material. In corrective heart surgery, resections were taken, and these provided the thymus tissue. Usage of V and J genes appeared biased in thymic and blood repertoires. Related work found strong thymic repertoire overlap between unrelated individuals.

This receptor was obtained from a boy under two years old with a congenital heart defect. Sequences were obtained from thymocytes.

CDR3 in amino acids: CASSTREGTVFPYGYTF. CDR3 coding DNA: TGTGCCAGCAGTACGCGTGAAGGGACAGTTTTTCCCTATGGCTACACCTTC. The chain has TRBV19 and TRBJ1-2; TRBD1 aligns across 7 bases. The CDR3 has 17 residues. Germline V gives CDR1 LNHDA, CDR2 SQIVND (reference sequence).